This T cell receptor (beta chain) was recovered during a study of T cell repertoires in cytomegalovirus infection. The wider study: Signatures in public TCR beta sequences pointed to both CMV infection and matching HLA type. Findings and limits, study-wide: There were carriers of CMV plus the relevant HLA, and cumulative public TCR beta family frequency identified them. HLA-C-restricted CMV-specific TCR beta clonotypes prevailed in the ex vivo response.

This clonotype was counted many times. What it binds is not known. MiXCR was run by TCRdb on the reads, yielding one entry per CDR3 protein. Found here are 400,000 to 550,000 distinct CDR3 sequences, about 10% of them singletons; the top ten hold about 9.4%. The CDR3 spans 16 residues. Trimming removed 6 bases from V and 0 bases from J; junction bases left unmatched: 8. The sequenced sample consisted of PBMCs. The receptor was isolated from a human donor in good health (CMV status not recorded). Some clones in this sample may be carry-over from other donors' samples. V and J are TRBV12-3 or TRBV12-4 and TRBJ1-5; 7 bases are a match to TRBD1. Here the CDR3 reads CASRLDRAYSNQPQHF. DNA of the CDR3: TGTGCCAGCAGACTTGACAGGGCTTATAGCAATCAGCCCCAGCATTTT.